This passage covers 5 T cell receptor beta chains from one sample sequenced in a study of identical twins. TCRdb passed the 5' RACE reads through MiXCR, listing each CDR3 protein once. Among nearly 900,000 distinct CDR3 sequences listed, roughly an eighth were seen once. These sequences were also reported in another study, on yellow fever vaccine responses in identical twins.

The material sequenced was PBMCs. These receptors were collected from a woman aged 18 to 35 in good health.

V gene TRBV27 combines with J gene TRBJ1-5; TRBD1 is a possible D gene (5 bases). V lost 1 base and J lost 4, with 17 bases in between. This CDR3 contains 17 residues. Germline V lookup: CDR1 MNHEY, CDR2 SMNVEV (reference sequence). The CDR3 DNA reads TGTGCCAGCAGTTTATTTTCCCCTCCCGGGGGAAATCAGCCCCAGCATTTT. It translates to CASSLFSPPGGNQPQHF.

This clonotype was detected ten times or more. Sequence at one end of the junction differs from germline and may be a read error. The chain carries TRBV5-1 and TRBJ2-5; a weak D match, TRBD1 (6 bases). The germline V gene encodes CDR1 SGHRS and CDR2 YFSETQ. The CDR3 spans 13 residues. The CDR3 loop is CASSPGQKETQYF. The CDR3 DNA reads TGTGCCAGCAGCCCCGGACAGAAAGAGACCCAGTACTTC.

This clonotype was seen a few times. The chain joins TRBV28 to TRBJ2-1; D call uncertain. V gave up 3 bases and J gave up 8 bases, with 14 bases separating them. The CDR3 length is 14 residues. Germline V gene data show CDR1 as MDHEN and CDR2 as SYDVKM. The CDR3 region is CASSLGSWVDEQFF. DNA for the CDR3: TGTGCCAGCAGTTTGGGGTCGTGGGTCGATGAGCAGTTCTTC.

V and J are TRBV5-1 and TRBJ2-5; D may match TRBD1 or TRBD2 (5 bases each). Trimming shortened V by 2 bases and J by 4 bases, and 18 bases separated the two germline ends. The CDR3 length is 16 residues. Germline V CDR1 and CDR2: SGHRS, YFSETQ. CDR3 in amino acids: CASSFSGTWILETQYF. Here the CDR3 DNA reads TGCGCCAGCAGCTTCTCCGGGACGTGGATTCTAGAGACCCAGTACTTC.

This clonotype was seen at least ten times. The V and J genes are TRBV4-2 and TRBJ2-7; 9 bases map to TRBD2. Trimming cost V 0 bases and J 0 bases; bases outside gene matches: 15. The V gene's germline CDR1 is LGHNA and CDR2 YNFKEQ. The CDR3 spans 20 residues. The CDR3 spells CASSQDYLAGRRSLSYEQYF. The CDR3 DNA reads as TGTGCCAGCAGCCAAGATTACCTAGCGGGAAGGAGGTCTCTCTCCTACGAGCAGTACTTC.